Reported below is one TCR beta chain. Its antigen is still unknown. The data were taken from a study of untreated major depressive disorder. Study-wide results and caveats: Sequencing showed nonsignificant TRBV25-01 and TRBV02-01 differences matching flow cytometry.

Every participant had European ancestry. The CDR3 runs 13 residues. Trimming took 0 bases from V and 5 from J; bases not matched to a gene: 1. CDR1 and CDR2 (germline): SGHDT, YYEEEE. The repertoire was sequenced with immunoSEQ multiplex PCR; TCRdb's copy has only in-frame clones and lacks some. The sample lists 20,000 to 25,000 clones; roughly 86% were seen once. This sequence joins TRBV5-6 and TRBJ1-2; 7 nucleotides align to TRBD1. Input material: CD4+ T cells from PBMCs. The clonotype originates from a woman in her forties in good health. This CDR3 is CASSLGDSYGYTF. In nucleotides, the CDR3 is TGTGCCAGCAGCTTGGGGGACAGTTATGGCTACACCTTC.